This T cell receptor beta chain appears in the sequencing data of a study of blood T cell repertoires in COVID-19. Looking at the study overall: COVID-19 samples, acute and convalescent, were from the United States, Italy and Spain. The analysed material was cDNA or gDNA that came from T cells, B-cell-depleted T cells, or PBMCs.

It was during active infection that Seattle patients were enrolled and then longitudinally followed. This CDR3 is built from 13 residues. V gave up 6 bases and J gave up 8 bases, with 17 bases separating them. The germline CDR1 and CDR2 sequences are SQVTM and ANQGSEA. In the original analysis: How many nucleated cells were present was estimated from reference gene primer amplification. Some clones are missing from TCRdb's copy, which holds only in-frame ones; the method was immunoSEQ multiplex PCR. V, J and clone size derive from that table, while D and trimming were established from the DNA sequence. The sample carries fewer than 450,000 clones, more than 70% recorded once.

Source material: peripheral blood. The chain links TRBV29-1 to TRBJ2-1; perhaps TRBD2 as D (5 bases). The clonotype originates from a woman aged 45-60 years with COVID-19, enrolled during active disease. This CDR3 reads CSVVDLTGDEQFF. CDR3 nucleotides: TGCAGCGTGGTAGACCTTACCGGGGATGAGCAGTTCTTC.